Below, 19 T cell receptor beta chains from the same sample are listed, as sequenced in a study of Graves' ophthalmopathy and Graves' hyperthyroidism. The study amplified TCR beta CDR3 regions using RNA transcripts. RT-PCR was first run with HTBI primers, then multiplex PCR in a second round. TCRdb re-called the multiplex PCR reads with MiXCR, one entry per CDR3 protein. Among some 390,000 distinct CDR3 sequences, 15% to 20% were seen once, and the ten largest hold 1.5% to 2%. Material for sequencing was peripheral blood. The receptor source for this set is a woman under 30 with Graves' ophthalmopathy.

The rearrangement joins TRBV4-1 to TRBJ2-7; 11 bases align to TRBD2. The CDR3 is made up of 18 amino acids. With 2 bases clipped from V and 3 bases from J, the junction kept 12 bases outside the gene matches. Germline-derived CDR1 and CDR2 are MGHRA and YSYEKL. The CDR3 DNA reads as TGCGCCAGCAGCCAATTACACCGGACTAGCGGGCCATACTACGAGCAGTACTTC. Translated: CASSQLHRTSGPYYEQYF.

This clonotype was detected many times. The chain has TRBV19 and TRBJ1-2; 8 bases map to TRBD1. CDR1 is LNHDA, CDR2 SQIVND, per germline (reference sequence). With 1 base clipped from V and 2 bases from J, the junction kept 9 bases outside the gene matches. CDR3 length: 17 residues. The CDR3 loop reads CASSIAAQGAPNYGYTF. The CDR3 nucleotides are TGTGCCAGTAGTATAGCGGCGCAGGGGGCGCCCAACTATGGCTACACCTTC.

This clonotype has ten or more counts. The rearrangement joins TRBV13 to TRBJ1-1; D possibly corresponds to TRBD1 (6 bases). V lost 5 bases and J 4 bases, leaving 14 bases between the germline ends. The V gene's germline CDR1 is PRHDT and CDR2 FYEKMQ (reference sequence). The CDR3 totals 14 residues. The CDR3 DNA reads TGTGCCAGCAGCCCTAACAGGGTTGGCACTGAAGCTTTCTTT. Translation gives CASSPNRVGTEAFF.

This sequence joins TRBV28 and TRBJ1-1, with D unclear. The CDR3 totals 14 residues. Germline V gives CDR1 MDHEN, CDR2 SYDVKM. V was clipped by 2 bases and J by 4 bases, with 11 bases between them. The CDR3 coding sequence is TGTGCCAGCAGTTTAGCCAGGCTTGGCACTGAAGCTTTCTTT. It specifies CASSLARLGTEAFF.

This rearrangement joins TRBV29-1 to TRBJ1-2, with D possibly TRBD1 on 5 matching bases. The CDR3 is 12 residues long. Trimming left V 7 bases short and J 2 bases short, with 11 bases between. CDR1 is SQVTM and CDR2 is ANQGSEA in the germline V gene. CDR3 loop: CSAEQENYGYTF. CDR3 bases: TGCAGCGCCGAACAGGAGAACTATGGCTACACCTTC.

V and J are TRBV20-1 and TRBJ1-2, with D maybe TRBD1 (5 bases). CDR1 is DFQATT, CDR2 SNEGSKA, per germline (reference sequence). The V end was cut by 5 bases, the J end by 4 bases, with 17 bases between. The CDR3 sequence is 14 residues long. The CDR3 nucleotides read TGCAGTGCTCCGATTTCGGGGGAGGGCTATGGCTACACCTTC. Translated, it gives CSAPISGEGYGYTF.

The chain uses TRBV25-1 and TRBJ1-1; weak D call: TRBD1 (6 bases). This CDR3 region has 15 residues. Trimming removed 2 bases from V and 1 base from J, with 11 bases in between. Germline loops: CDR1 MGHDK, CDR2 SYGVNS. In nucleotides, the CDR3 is TGTGCCAGCAGTGAAATTAACAGGGCGAACACTGAAGCTTTCTTT. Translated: CASSEINRANTEAFF.

The CDR3 region has the DNA TGTGCCAGCAGATACCGACAGACGCAAGAGACCCAGTACTTC. It translates to CASRYRQTQETQYF. The V gene is TRBV11-1, the J gene TRBJ2-5; a possible D gene is TRBD1 (5 bases). Germline CDR1 SGHAT, CDR2 FQDESV (reference sequence). With 6 bases removed from V and 2 bases from J, the gap between germline ends came to 13 bases. The CDR3 is made up of 14 amino acids.

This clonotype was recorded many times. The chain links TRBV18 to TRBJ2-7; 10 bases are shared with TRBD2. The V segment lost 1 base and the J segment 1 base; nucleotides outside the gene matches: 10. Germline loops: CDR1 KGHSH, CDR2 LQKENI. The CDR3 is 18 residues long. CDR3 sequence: CASSPRLAGDHRSYEQYF. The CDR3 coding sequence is TGTGCCAGCTCACCACGGCTAGCGGGGGACCATCGATCCTACGAGCAGTACTTC.

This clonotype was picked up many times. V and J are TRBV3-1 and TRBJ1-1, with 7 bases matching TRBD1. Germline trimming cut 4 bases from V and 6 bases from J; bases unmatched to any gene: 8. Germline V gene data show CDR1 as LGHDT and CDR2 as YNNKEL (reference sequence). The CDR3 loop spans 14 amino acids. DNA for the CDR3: TGTGCCAGCAGCCCTAAGGGACAGTGGGCTGAAGCTTTCTTT. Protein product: CASSPKGQWAEAFF.

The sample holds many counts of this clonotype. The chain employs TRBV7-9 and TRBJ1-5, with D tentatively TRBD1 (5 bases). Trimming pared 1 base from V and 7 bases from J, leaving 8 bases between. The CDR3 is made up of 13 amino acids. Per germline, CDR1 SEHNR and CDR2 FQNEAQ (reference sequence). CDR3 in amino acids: CASSLETGQPQHF. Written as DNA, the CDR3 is TGTGCCAGCAGCTTAGAAACAGGCCAGCCCCAGCATTTT.

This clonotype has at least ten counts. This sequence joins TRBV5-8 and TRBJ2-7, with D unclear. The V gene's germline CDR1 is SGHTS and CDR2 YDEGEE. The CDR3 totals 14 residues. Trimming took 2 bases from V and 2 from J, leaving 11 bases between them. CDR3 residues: CASSFGMEPYEQYF. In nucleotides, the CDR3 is TGTGCCAGCAGCTTTGGTATGGAGCCCTACGAGCAGTACTTC.

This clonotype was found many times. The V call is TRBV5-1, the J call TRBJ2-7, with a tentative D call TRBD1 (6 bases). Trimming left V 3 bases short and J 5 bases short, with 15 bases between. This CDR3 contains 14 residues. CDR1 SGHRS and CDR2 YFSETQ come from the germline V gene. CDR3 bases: TGCGCCAGCAGCTCCACAGGGTCTCCAGACGAGCAGTACTTC. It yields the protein CASSSTGSPDEQYF.

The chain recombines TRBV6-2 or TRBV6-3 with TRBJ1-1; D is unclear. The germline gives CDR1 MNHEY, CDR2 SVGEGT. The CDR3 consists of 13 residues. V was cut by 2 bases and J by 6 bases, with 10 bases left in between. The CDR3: CASSYAGIAEAFF. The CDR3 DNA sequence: TGTGCCAGCAGTTACGCAGGAATCGCTGAAGCTTTCTTT.

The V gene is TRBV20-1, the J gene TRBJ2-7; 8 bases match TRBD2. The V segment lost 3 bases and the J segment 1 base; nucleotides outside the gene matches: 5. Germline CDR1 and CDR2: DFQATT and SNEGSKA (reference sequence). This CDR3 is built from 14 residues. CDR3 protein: CSASSSGSSYEQYF. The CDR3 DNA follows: TGCAGTGCTAGTTCCAGCGGGAGTTCCTACGAGCAGTACTTC.

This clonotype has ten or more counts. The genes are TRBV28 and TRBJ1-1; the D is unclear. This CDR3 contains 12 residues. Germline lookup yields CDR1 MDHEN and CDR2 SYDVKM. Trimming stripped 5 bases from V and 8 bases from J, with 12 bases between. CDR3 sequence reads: CASSPSLGEAFF. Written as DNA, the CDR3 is TGTGCCAGCAGTCCCTCGTTGGGGGAAGCTTTCTTT.

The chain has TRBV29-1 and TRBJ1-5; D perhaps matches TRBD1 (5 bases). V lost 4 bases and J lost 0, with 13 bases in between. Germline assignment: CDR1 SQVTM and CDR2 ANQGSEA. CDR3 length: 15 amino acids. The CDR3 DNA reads TGCAGCGTTGTAGTAGGGACGGTTAGCAATCAGCCCCAGCATTTT. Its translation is CSVVVGTVSNQPQHF. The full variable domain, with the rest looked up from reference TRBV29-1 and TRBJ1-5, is SAVISQKPSRDICQRGTSLTIQCQVDSQVTMMFWYRQQPGQSLTLIATANQGSEATYESGFVIDKFPISRPNLTFSTLTVSNMSPEDSSIYLCSVVVGTVSNQPQHFGDGTRLSIL.

This CDR3 is CAWSGDPGELFF. The CDR3 DNA follows: TGTGCCTGGAGCGGAGATCCCGGGGAGCTGTTTTTT. The chain recombines TRBV30 with TRBJ2-2; D not certain. The length of the CDR3 is 12 residues. Germline-derived CDR1 and CDR2 are GTSNPN and SVGIG (reference sequence). V was trimmed by 3 bases and J by 6 bases, leaving 8 bases between them.

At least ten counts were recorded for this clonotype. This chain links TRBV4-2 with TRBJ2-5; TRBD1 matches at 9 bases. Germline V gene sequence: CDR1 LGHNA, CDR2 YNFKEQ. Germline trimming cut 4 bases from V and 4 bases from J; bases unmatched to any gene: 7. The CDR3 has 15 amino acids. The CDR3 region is CASSRKQGAGETQYF. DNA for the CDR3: TGTGCCAGCAGCCGTAAACAGGGGGCCGGAGAGACCCAGTACTTC.